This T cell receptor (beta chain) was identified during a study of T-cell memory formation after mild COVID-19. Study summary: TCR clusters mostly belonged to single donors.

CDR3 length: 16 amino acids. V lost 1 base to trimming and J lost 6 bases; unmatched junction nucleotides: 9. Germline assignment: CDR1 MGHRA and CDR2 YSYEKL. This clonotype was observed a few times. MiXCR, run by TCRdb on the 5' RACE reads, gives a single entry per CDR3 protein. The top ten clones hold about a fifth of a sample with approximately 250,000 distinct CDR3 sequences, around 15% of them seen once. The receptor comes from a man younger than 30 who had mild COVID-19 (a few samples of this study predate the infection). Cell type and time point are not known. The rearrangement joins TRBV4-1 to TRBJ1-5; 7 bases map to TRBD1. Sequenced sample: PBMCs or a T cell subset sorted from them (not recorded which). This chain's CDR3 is CASSQGSGTVGQPQHF. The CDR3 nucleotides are TGCGCCAGCAGCCAAGGGTCCGGGACAGTAGGTCAGCCCCAGCATTTT.